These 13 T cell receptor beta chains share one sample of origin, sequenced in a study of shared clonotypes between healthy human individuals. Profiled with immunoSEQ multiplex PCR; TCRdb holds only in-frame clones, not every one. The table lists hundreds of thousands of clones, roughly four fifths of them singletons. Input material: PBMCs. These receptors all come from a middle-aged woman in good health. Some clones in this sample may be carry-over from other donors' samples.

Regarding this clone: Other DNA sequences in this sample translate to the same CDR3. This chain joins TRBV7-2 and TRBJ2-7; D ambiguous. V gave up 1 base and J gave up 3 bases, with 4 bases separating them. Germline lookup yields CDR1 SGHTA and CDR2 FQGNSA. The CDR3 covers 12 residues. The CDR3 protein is CASSLGYYEQYF. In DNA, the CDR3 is TGTGCCAGCAGCTTAGGCTACTACGAGCAGTACTTC.

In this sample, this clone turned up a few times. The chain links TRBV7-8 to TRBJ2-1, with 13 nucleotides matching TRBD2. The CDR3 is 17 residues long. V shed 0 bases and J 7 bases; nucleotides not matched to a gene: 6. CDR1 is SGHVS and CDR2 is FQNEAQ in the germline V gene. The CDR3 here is CASSLAGGTSGINEQFF. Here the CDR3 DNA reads TGTGCCAGCAGCTTAGCCGGGGGGACTAGCGGGATTAATGAGCAGTTCTTC.

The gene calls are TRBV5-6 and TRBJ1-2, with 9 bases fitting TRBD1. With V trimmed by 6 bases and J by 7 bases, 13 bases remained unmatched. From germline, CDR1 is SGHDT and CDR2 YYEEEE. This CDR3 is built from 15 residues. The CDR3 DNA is TGTGCCAGCACCAGGGACAGGGTAATAGAAGGTGGCTACACCTTC. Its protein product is CASTRDRVIEGGYTF. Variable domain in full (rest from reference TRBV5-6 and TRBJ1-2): DAGVTQSPTHLIKTRGQQVTLRCSPKSGHDTVSWYQQALGQGPQFIFQYYEEEERQRGNFPDRFSGHQFPNYSSELNVNALLLGDSALYLCASTRDRVIEGGYTFGSGTRLTVV.

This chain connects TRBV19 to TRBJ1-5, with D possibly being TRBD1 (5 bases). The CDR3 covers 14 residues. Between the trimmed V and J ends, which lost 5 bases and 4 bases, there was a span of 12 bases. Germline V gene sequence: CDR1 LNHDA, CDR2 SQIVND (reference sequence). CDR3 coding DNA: TGTGCCAGTAGTCCACAGGAGCCTAATCAGCCCCAGCATTTT. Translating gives CASSPQEPNQPQHF.

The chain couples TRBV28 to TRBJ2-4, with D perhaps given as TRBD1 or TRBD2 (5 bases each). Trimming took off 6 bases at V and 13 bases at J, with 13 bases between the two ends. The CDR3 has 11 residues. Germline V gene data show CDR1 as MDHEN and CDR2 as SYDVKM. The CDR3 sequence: CASSTRGAQYF. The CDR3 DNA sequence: TGTGCCAGCAGCACTAGAGGGGCACAGTACTTC.

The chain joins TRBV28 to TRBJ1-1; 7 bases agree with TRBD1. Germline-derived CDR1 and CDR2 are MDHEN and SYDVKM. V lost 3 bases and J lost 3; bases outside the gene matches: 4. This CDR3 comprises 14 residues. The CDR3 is CASSFRGRYTEAFF. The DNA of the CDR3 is TGTGCCAGCAGTTTTAGGGGGCGCTACACTGAAGCTTTCTTT.

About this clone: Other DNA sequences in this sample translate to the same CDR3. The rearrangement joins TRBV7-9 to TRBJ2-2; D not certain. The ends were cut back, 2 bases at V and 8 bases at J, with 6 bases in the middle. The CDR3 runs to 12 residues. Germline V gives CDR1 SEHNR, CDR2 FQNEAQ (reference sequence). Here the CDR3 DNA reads TGTGCCAGCAGCTTAAATTCGGGGGAGCTGTTTTTT. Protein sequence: CASSLNSGELFF. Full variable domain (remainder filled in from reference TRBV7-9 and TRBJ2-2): DTGVSQNPRHKITKRGQNVTFRCDPISEHNRLYWYRQTLGQGPEFLTYFQNEAQLEKSRLLSDRFSAERPKGSFSTLEIQRTEQGDSAMYLCASSLNSGELFFGEGSRLTVL.

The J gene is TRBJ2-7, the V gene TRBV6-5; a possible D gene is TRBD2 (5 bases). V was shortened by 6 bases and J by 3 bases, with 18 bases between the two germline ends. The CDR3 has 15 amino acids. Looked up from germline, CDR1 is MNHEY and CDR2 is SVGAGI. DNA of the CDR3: TGTGCCAGCAGCCCCACCCTAGACTATTACTACGAGCAGTACTTC. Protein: CASSPTLDYYYEQYF.

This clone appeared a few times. The CDR3, as DNA: TGTGCCAGCAGTTACGCCCGAGGACAGGGTGTAGAGACCCAGTACTTC. Protein product: CASSYARGQGVETQYF. J is TRBJ2-5 and V is TRBV6-5, with 8 nucleotides matching TRBD1. The CDR3 sequence is 16 residues long. Germline lookup yields CDR1 MNHEY and CDR2 SVGAGI. Trimming at V came to 2 bases and at J to 4 bases, leaving 9 bases not matched to a gene.

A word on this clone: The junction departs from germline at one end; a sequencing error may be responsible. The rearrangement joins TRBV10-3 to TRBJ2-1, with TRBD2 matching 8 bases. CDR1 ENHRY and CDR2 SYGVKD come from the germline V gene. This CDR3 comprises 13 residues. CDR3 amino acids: CASSYRGGYEQFF. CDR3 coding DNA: TGTGCCAGCAGTTACCGGGGGGGCTATGAGCAGTTCTTC.

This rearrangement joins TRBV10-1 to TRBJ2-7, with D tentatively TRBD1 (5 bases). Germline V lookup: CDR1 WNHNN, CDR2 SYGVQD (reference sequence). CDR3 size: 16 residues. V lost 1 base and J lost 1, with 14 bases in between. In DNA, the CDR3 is TGCGCCAGCAGTGAGTTTCAGGGTTGGAATTCCTACGAGCAGTACTTC. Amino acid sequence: CASSEFQGWNSYEQYF.

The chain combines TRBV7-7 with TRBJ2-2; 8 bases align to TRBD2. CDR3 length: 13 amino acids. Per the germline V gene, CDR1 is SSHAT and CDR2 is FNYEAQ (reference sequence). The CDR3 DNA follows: TGTGCTAGCGGGACGGGGAACACCGGGGAGCTGTTTTTT. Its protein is CASGTGNTGELFF.

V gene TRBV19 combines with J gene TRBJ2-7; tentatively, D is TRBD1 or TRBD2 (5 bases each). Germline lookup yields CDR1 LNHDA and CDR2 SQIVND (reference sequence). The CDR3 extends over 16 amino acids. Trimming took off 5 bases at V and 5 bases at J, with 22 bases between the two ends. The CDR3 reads CASSSHGAGTVDEQYF. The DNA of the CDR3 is TGTGCCAGTAGTTCACATGGGGCAGGGACGGTCGACGAGCAGTACTTC.